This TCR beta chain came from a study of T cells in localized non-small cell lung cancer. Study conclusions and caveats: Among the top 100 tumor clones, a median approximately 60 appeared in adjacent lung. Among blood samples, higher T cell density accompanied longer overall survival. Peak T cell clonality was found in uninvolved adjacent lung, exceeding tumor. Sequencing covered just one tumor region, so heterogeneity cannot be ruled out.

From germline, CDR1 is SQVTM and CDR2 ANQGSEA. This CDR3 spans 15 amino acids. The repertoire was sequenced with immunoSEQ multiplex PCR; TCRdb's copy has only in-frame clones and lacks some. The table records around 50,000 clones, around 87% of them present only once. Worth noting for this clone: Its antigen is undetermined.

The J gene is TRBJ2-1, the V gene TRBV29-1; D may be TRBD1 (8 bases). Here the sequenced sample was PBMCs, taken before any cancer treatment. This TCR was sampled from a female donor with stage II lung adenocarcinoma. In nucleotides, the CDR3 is TGCAGACGGGGGGATACAGGGGGCTCCTACAATGAGCAGTTCTTC. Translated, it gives CRRGDTGGSYNEQFF.